This T cell receptor (beta chain) derives from a study of a mutant IDH1 vaccine in newly diagnosed glioma. As for this clone: Its antigen is unidentified.

Germline loops: CDR1 MNHEY, CDR2 SMNVEV (reference sequence). The CDR3 is made up of 15 amino acids. Trimming left V 3 bases short and J 4 bases short, with 16 bases between. Time point reported: week 23, last vaccination. Each dose of the vaccine consisted of 300 ug of mutant IDH1 20-mer peptide, with topical imiquimod. Sequencing used immunoSEQ multiplex PCR; TCRdb keeps in-frame clones, though not all of them. Of about 33,000 clones listed, roughly 90% are singletons. V and J are TRBV27 and TRBJ2-7; D remains ambiguous. The TCR originated in a man in his forties or fifties with glioma. This material consisted of PBMCs, taken from a glioma patient whose treatment included an IDH1 peptide vaccine. The CDR3 sequence is CASSLFQPPRYEQYF. CDR3 coding DNA: TGTGCCAGCAGTTTGTTTCAGCCTCCTAGGTACGAGCAGTACTTC.